Listed below are T cell receptor beta chains from one sample, sequenced in a study of T cells in Graves' hyperthyroidism and ophthalmopathy. One entry per CDR3 protein results from TCRdb running MiXCR on the multiplex PCR reads. The sample consists of about 560,000 distinct CDR3 sequences, over 15% of them appearing once. The sequenced material came from blood. Receptor source: a woman under 30 with Graves' hyperthyroidism. The CDR3 runs from the conserved cysteine through the conserved F or W. Fields, in order: J gene, V gene, D gene, clone size, CDR3 DNA, CDR3 protein. A D gene is named only where the DNA matches it firmly. Some rows have no size entry. The others give once, few or many, or a class for an expanded clone.

J: TRBJ2-1
V: TRBV10-3
D: TRBD1
size: .
DNA: TGTGCCATCAGTGAGCTGGCAGGGGGCTCCTACAATGAGCAGTTCTTC
CDR3: CAISELAGGSYNEQFF

J: TRBJ2-1
V: TRBV6-2/TRBV6-3
D: TRBD2
size: .
DNA: TGTGCCAGCAACCAAGGACTAGCGGGATTCAATGAGCAGTTCTTC
CDR3: CASNQGLAGFNEQFF

J: TRBJ1-2
V: TRBV7-9
D: .
size: few
DNA: TGTGCCAGCCAACCCCAGGGAAACTATGGCTACACCTTC
CDR3: CASQPQGNYGYTF

J: TRBJ1-2
V: TRBV7-9
D: .
size: few
DNA: TGTGCCAGCAGCTTAAGCGGGAGCAGCGGGGGGGTCAACTATGGCTACACCTTC
CDR3: CASSLSGSSGGVNYGYTF

J: TRBJ1-6
V: TRBV20-1
D: .
size: few
DNA: TGCAGTGCTAGAGATCATAGGGGCCCCTATAATTCACCCCTCCACTTT
CDR3: CSARDHRGPYNSPLHF

J: TRBJ1-6
V: TRBV19
D: .
size: many
DNA: TGTGCCAGCAGTGGAAATTCACCCCTCCACTTT
CDR3: CASSGNSPLHF

J: TRBJ2-6
V: TRBV9
D: TRBD2
size: few
DNA: TGTGCCAGCAGCGCCAGAACGGGACTAGCGGACTCTGGGGCCAACGTCCTGACTTTC
CDR3: CASSARTGLADSGANVLTF

J: TRBJ2-1
V: TRBV29-1
D: TRBD2
size: .
DNA: TGCAGCGTTGGTTCTAGCGGGGTATACTACAATGAGCAGTTCTTC
CDR3: CSVGSSGVYYNEQFF

J: TRBJ2-1
V: TRBV28
D: TRBD2
size: many
DNA: TGTGCCAGCAGTCTCCCCCTTAGCGGGTACAATGAGCAGTTCTTC
CDR3: CASSLPLSGYNEQFF

J: TRBJ1-2
V: TRBV7-9
D: .
size: .
DNA: TGTGCCACCCAGTTGGCTTACACCTTC
CDR3: CATQLAYTF

J: TRBJ2-4
V: TRBV28
D: TRBD2
size: .
DNA: TGTGCCAGCAGGGACACCGGGGGGGGCATTCAGTACTTC
CDR3: CASRDTGGGIQYF

J: TRBJ2-5
V: TRBV6-1
D: .
size: many
DNA: TGTGCCAGCAGTGAAGCGCTTCGAGAGACCCAGTACTTC
CDR3: CASSEALRETQYF

J: TRBJ2-7
V: TRBV2
D: TRBD1
size: many
DNA: TGTGCCAGTCGAGGGACAGGGGGCCACGAGCAGTACTTC
CDR3: CASRGTGGHEQYF

J: TRBJ2-2
V: TRBV19
D: .
size: .
DNA: TGTGCCAGTAAGCCCACTCACGGGGAGCTGTTTTTT
CDR3: CASKPTHGELFF

J: TRBJ2-3
V: TRBV12-3/TRBV12-4
D: TRBD2
size: many
DNA: TGTGCCAGTCAGCTTAGCGGGGGGGCAGCAGATACGCAGTATTTT
CDR3: CASQLSGGAADTQYF

J: TRBJ2-1
V: TRBV20-1
D: .
size: many
DNA: TGCAGTGCTAGAGGTTCCCGCCACCAGCCCTACAATGAGCAGTTCTTC
CDR3: CSARGSRHQPYNEQFF

J: TRBJ1-2
V: TRBV6-1
D: TRBD1
size: many
DNA: TGTGCCAGCAGCCCAGGGGGGACAACCGGCTACACCTTC
CDR3: CASSPGGTTGYTF

J: TRBJ2-5
V: TRBV5-1
D: .
size: .
DNA: TGCGCCAGCAGCTTGCTAGGCAGGGCAGGAGAGACCCAGTACTTC
CDR3: CASSLLGRAGETQYF

J: TRBJ1-5
V: TRBV6-1
D: TRBD1
size: few
DNA: TGTGCCAGCAGCCCAGACGGACAGGGTGTAAGGGATCAGCCCCAGCATTTT
CDR3: CASSPDGQGVRDQPQHF

J: TRBJ2-2
V: TRBV24-1
D: .
size: .
DNA: TGTGCCACCAGTGATTTCGGGCAGGGTGGGAACACCGGGGAGCTGTTTTTT
CDR3: CATSDFGQGGNTGELFF

J: TRBJ1-1
V: TRBV6-1
D: TRBD1
size: many
DNA: TGTGCCAGCAGCACGACCTTGACAGGGATAAACACTGAAGCTTTCTTT
CDR3: CASSTTLTGINTEAFF

J: TRBJ1-5
V: TRBV6-2/TRBV6-3
D: .
size: many
DNA: TGTGCCAGCAGTTATAAATCGACCGTTATGTGGCCCCAGCATTTT
CDR3: CASSYKSTVMWPQHF

J: TRBJ2-5
V: TRBV10-2
D: TRBD2
size: .
DNA: TGCGCCAGCAGTGAGTCGGTTAGCGGGAGGGCCTGGCACTTC
CDR3: CASSESVSGRAWHF

J: TRBJ1-1
V: TRBV20-1
D: .
size: many
DNA: TGCAGTGCCCCGGAGTCGGAGGGGAGGACTGAAGCTTTCTTT
CDR3: CSAPESEGRTEAFF

J: TRBJ2-7
V: TRBV4-3
D: .
size: .
DNA: TGCGCCAGCAGCCAAGATCAAGTTGCCCATGACCCCTACGAGCAGTACTTC
CDR3: CASSQDQVAHDPYEQYF

J: TRBJ2-6
V: TRBV7-8
D: TRBD1
size: few
DNA: TGTGCCAGCAGCTGGGACAGGGCCACTGGGGCCAACGTCCTGACTTTC
CDR3: CASSWDRATGANVLTF

J: TRBJ1-2
V: TRBV6-2/TRBV6-3
D: .
size: few
DNA: TGTACCAGCAGCTATTTACAGGGCTATGGCTACACCTTC
CDR3: CTSSYLQGYGYTF

J: TRBJ2-2
V: TRBV30
D: .
size: few
DNA: TGTGCCTGGAGTGTACTAACCACCGGGGAGCTGTTTTTT
CDR3: CAWSVLTTGELFF

J: TRBJ1-5
V: TRBV28
D: TRBD1
size: few
DNA: TGTGCCAGCCGACAGGGTCCGCCTCAGCCCCAGCATTTT
CDR3: CASRQGPPQPQHF

J: TRBJ2-3
V: TRBV20-1
D: .
size: .
DNA: TGCAGTGCTAGAGGTCGTAGTGGGGGCGAGGGCACAGATACGCAGTATTTT
CDR3: CSARGRSGGEGTDTQYF